The sequence of this T cell receptor (beta chain) was determined in a study of T cells in Graves' hyperthyroidism and ophthalmopathy. Study observations and caveats: Blood also held most thyroid clonotypes expanded beyond 0.001.

TCR beta CDR3 region amplification was performed from RNA transcripts. The study used the HTBI primer set for a first-round RT-PCR of the TCR CDR3. TCRdb reprocessed the multiplex PCR reads with MiXCR, giving one entry per CDR3 protein. The sample holds around 450,000 distinct CDR3 sequences; roughly an eighth are singletons and the top ten take approximately 5.3%. Germline V gene data show CDR1 as KGHSH and CDR2 as LQKENI. The CDR3 is 12 amino acids. Trimming cost V 6 bases and J 6 bases, with 11 bases left between them. Only a few counts were recorded for this clonotype. Its target is unknown. The origin of this receptor is a woman aged 18-29 years with Graves' hyperthyroidism. J is TRBJ1-1 and V is TRBV18; tentatively, D is TRBD1 (5 bases). The material sequenced was blood. CDR3 coding DNA: TGTGCCAGCTCTCTGCAGGGTTCTGAAGCTTTCTTT. It translates to CASSLQGSEAFF.